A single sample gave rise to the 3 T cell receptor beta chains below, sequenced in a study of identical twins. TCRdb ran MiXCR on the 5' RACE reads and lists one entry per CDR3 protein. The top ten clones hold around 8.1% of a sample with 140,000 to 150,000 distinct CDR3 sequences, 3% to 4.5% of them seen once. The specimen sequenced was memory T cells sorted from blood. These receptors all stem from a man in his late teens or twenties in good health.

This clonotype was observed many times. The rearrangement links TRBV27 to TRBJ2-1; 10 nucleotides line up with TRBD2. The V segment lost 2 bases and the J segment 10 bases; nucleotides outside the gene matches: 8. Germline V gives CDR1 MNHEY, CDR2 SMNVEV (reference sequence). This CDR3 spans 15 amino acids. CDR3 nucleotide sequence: TGTGCCAGCAGTTTAGTAGCGGGAGGAGAATGGGAGCAGTTCTTC. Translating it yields CASSLVAGGEWEQFF.

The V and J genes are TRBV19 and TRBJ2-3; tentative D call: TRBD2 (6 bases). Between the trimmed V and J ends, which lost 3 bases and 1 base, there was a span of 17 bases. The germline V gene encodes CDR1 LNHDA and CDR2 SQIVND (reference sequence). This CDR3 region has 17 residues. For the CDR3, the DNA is TGTGCCAGTAGTATTAGTATCGGGAGTCGGGGCACAGATACGCAGTATTTT. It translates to CASSISIGSRGTDTQYF.

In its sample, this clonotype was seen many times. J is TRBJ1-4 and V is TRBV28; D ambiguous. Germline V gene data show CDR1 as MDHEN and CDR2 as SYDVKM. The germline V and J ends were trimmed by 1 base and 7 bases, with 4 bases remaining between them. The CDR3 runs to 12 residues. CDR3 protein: CASSLSFEKLFF. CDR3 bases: TGTGCCAGCAGTTTATCCTTTGAAAAACTGTTTTTT. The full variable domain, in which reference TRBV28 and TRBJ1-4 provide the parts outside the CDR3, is DVKVTQSSRYLVKRTGEKVFLECVQDMDHENMFWYRQDPGLGLRLIYFSYDVKMKEKGDIPEGYSVSREKKERFSLILESASTNQTSMYLCASSLSFEKLFFGSGTQLSVL.